The clone carrying this T cell receptor beta chain was observed a single time. Its antigen remains unknown. Generated by immunoSEQ multiplex PCR, the TCRdb table keeps only in-frame clones and is missing some. The sample lists under 200,000 clones, 75% to 95% occurring once. This sample is drawn from a study of T cell responses to AZD1222 COVID-19 vaccine. Germline V gene lookup returns CDR1 SNHLY and CDR2 FYNNEI. The V segment lost 7 bases and the J segment 7 bases; nucleotides outside the gene matches: 10. The CDR3 is made up of 15 amino acids. General study results and limits: Donors were chiefly white British, with a greater number of females, and clonal diversity was perhaps underestimated. Spike-wide vaccine-associated CD4 TCRs dominated at 160-218 and 743-854. After the peak T cell response, and only then, were repertoires sampled.

This sample comprised peripheral blood, obtained on day 0 of AZD1222 vaccination. The receptor's source is an adult in good health. The gene calls are TRBV2 and TRBJ2-1, with 10 bases matching TRBD1. CDR3 DNA sequence: TGTGCCAGCACCCAGGACAGGGGGGGACATAATGAGCAGTTCTTC. Its protein product is CASTQDRGGHNEQFF.